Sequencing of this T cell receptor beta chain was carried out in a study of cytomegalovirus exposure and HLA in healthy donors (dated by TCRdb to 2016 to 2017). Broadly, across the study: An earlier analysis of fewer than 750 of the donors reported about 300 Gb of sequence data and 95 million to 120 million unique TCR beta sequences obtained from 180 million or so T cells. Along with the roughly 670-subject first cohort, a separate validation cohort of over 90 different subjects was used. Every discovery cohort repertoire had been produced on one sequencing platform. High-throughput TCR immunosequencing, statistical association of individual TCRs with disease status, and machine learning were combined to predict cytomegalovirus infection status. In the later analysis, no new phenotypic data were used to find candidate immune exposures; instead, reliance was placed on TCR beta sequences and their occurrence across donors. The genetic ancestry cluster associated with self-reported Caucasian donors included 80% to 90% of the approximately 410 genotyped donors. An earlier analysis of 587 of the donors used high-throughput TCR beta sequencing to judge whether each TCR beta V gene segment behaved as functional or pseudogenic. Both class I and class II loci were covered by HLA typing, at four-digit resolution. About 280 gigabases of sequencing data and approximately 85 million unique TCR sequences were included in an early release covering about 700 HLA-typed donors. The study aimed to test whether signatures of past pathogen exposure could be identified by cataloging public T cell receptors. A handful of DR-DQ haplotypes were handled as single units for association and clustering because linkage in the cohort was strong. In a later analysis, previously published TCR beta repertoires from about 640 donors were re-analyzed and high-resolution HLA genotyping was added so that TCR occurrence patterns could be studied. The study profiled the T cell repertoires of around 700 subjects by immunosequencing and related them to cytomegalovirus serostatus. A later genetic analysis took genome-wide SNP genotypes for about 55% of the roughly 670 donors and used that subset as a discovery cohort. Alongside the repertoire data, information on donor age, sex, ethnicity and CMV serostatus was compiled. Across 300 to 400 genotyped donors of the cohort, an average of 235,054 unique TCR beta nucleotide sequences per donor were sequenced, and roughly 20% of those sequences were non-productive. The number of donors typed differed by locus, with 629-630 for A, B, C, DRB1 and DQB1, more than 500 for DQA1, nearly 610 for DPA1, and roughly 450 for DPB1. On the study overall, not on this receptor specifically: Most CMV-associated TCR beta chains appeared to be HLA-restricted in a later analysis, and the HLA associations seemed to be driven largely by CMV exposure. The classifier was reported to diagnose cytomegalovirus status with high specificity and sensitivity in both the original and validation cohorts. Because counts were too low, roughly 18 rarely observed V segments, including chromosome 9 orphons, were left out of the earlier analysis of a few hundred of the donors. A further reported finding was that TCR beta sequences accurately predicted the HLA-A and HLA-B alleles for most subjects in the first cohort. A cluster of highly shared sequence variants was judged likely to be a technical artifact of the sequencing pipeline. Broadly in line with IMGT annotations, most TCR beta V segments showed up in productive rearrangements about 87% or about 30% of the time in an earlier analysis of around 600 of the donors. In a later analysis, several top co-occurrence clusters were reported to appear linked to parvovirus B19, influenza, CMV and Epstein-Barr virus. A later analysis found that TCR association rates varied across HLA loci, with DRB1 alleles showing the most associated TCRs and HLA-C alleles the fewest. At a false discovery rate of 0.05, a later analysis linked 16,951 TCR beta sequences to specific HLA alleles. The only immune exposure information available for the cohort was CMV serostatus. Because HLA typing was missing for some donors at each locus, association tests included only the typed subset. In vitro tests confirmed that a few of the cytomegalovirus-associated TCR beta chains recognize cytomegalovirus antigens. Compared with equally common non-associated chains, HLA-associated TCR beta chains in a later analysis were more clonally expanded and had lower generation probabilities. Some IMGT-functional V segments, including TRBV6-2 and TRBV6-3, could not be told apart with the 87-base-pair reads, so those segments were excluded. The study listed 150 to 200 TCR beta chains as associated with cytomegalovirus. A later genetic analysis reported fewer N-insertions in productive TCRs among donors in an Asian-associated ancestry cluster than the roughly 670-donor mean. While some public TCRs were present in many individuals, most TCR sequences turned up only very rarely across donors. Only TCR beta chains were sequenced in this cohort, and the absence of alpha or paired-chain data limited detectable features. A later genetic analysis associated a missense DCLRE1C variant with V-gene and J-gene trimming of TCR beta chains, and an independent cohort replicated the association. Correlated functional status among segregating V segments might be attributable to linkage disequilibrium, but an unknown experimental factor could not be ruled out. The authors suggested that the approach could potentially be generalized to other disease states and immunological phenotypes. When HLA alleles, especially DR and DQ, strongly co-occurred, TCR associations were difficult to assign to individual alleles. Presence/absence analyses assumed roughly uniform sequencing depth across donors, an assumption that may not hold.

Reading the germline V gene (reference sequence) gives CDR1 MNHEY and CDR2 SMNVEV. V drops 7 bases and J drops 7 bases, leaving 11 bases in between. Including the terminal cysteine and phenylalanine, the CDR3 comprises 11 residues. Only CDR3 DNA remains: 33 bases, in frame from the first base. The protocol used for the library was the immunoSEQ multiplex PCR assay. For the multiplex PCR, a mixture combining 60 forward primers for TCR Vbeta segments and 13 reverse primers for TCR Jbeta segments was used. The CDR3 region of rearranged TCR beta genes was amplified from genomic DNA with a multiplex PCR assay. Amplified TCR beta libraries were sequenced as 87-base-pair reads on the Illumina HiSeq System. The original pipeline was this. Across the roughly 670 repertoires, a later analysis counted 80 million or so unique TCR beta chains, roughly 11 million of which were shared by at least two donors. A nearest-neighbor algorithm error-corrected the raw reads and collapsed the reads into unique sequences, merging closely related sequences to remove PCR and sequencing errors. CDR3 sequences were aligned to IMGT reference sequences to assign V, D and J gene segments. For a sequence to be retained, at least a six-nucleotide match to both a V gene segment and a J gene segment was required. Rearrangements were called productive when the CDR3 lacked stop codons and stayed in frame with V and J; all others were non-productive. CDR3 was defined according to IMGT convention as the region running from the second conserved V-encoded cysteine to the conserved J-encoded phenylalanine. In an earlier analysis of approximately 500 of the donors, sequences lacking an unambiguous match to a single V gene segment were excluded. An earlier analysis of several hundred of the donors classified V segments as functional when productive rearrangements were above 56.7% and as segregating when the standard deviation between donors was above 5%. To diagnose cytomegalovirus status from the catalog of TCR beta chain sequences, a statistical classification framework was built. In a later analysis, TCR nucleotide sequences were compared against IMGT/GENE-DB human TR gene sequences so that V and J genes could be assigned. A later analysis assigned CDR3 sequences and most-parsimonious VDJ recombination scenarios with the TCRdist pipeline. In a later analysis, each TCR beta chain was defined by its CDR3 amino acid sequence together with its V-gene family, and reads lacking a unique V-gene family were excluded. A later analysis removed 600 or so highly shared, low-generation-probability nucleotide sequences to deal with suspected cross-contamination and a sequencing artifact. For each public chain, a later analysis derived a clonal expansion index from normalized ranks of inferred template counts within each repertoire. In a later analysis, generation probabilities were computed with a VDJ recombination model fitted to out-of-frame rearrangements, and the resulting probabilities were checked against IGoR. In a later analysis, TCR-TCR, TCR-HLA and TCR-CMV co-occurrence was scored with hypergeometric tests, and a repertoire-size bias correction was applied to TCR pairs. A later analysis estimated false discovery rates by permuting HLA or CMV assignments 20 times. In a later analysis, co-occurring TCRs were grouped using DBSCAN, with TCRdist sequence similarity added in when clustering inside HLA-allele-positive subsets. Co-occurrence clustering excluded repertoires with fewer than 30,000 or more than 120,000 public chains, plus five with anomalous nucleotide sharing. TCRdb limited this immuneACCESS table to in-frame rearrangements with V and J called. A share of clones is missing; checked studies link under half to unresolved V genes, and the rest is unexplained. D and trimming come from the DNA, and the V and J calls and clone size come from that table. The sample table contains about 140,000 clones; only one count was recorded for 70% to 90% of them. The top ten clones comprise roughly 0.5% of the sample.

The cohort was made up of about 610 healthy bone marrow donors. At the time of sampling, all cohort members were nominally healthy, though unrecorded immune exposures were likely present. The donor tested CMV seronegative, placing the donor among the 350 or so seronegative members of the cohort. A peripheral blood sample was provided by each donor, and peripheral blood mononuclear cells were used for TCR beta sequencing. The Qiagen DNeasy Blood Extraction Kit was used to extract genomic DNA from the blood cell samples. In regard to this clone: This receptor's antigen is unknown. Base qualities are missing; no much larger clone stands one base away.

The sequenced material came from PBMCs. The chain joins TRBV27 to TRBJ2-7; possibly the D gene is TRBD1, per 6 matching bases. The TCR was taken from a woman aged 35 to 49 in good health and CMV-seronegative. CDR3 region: CASTQGGEQYF. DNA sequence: TGTGCCAGCACCCAAGGGGGAGAGCAGTACTTC.